The sequence of this TCR beta chain was determined in a study of blood T cell repertoires in COVID-19. Study information: The United States, Italy and Spain supplied acute and convalescent COVID-19 samples. The analysed material was cDNA or gDNA that came from T cells, B-cell-depleted T cells, or PBMCs.

Per the original methods: Counts of nucleated cells, estimated from reference gene primer amplification, were obtained. Profiled with immunoSEQ multiplex PCR; TCRdb holds only in-frame clones, not every one. V and J calls and clone size are as listed in that table; D and trimming were resolved from the DNA. This sample has roughly 250,000 clones, with approximately 91% found just once. CDR1 and CDR2 from the germline V gene are WNHNN and SYGVQD (reference sequence). V gave up 2 bases and J gave up 1 base, with 18 bases separating them. The CDR3 length is 17 residues. This chain joins TRBV10-1 and TRBJ2-7, with D maybe TRBD2 (5 bases). This TCR came from a woman between 40 and 50 years old who had recovered from COVID-19. Material: peripheral blood. This chain's CDR3 is CASSEPPHPGMSYEQYF. The CDR3 region has the DNA TGCGCCAGCAGTGAGCCCCCGCACCCCGGGATGTCCTACGAGCAGTACTTC.